The next 14 T cell receptor beta chains were all read from a single sample in a study of shared clonotypes between healthy human individuals. Profiled with immunoSEQ multiplex PCR; TCRdb holds only in-frame clones, not every one. The sample lists roughly 2,300,000 clones, roughly 92% occurring once. Material: naive CD4+ T cells from PBMCs. Subset of the sample: CD45RA+ positively selected. All receptors come from a man younger than 35 in good health. Some clones in this sample may be carry-over from other donors' samples.

This clone was seen a single time. The same CDR3 is also encoded by other DNA sequences in this sample. This chain links TRBV11-3 with TRBJ2-5; 7 nucleotides align to TRBD1. The germline V gene has CDR1 SGHNT and CDR2 YENEEA. This CDR3 spans 13 amino acids. The J segment lost 3 bases and the V segment lost 3 bases, leaving 1 base of the junction unmatched. The CDR3 DNA reads TGTGCCAGCAGCTTGGGACAGAAAGAGACCCAGTACTTC. Amino acid sequence: CASSLGQKETQYF. The complete variable domain, with remaining parts taken from reference TRBV11-3 and TRBJ2-5, reads EAGVVQSPRYKIIEKKQPVAFWCNPISGHNTLYWYLQNLGQGPELLIRYENEEAVDDSQLPKDRFSAERLKGVDSTLKIQPAELGDSAVYLCASSLGQKETQYFGPGTRLLVL.

V usage is TRBV27 and J usage is TRBJ1-3, with unresolved D. The CDR3 extends over 16 amino acids. Germline loops: CDR1 MNHEY, CDR2 SMNVEV (reference sequence). Trimming left V 8 bases short and J 4 bases short, with 21 bases between. The CDR3 DNA reads TGTGCCAGCCAGGACGGAGGACCCCAACTCGGAAACACCATATATTTT. Translation gives CASQDGGPQLGNTIYF.

The genes are TRBV4-1 and TRBJ2-1, with unresolved D. The ends were cut back, 1 base at V and 2 bases at J, with 0 bases in the middle. CDR1 and CDR2 (germline): MGHRA, YSYEKL. This CDR3 has 12 amino acids. Here the CDR3 reads CASSQAYNEQFF. The CDR3 nucleotides are TGCGCCAGCAGCCAAGCCTACAATGAGCAGTTCTTC.

This clone was seen a few times. CDR3 sequence: CSARKTIEAFF. CDR3 sequence (DNA): TGCAGTGCTAGGAAGACGATTGAAGCTTTCTTT. This rearrangement joins TRBV20-1 to TRBJ1-1; D is undetermined. Germline CDR1 DFQATT, CDR2 SNEGSKA (reference sequence). The V end was cut by 3 bases, the J end by 7 bases, with 9 bases between. The CDR3 is made up of 11 amino acids.

Comments on this clone: The sample contains more than one DNA sequence encoding this CDR3. The rearrangement joins TRBV7-3 to TRBJ2-2; D may match TRBD1 or TRBD2 (5 bases each). CDR1 and CDR2 from the germline V gene are SGHTA and FQGTGA. The V end was cut by 5 bases, the J end by 6 bases, with 7 bases between. There are 12 residues in the CDR3. CDR3 coding DNA: TGTGCCAGCAGCCAGGGAGCCGGGGAGCTGTTTTTT. This gives the protein CASSQGAGELFF. The variable domain in full, with the rest retrieved from reference TRBV7-3 and TRBJ2-2, is GAGVSQTPSNKVTEKGKYVELRCDPISGHTALYWYRQSLGQGPEFLIYFQGTGAADDSGLPNDRFFAVRPEGSVSTLKIQRTERGDSAVYLCASSQGAGELFFGEGSRLTVL.

Here the CDR3 reads CASSSPGEGTGELFF. The CDR3 DNA reads TGTGCCAGCAGCTCACCGGGAGAGGGCACCGGGGAGCTGTTTTTT. The chain uses TRBV5-4 and TRBJ2-2; tentatively, D is TRBD2 (6 bases). The CDR3 runs to 15 residues. Trimming took off 3 bases at V and 4 bases at J, with 13 bases between the two ends. From germline, CDR1 is SGHNT and CDR2 YYREEE (reference sequence).

This clone was observed a handful of times. The V and J genes are TRBV5-4 and TRBJ1-5; D not resolved. V gave up 4 bases and J gave up 6 bases, with 5 bases separating them. Germline loops: CDR1 SGHNT, CDR2 YYREEE (reference sequence). This CDR3 is built from 11 residues. CDR3: CASSPGQPQHF. DNA for the CDR3: TGTGCCAGCAGCCCCGGTCAGCCCCAGCATTTT.

The V call is TRBV30, the J call TRBJ1-1, with D hard to call. Germline CDR1 is GTSNPN and CDR2 is SVGIG (reference sequence). V shed 2 bases and J shed 0 bases, with 10 bases lying between them. The CDR3 is made up of 14 amino acids. Here the CDR3 DNA reads TGTGCCTGGAGTCAAGCATTACTGAACACTGAAGCTTTCTTT. Protein: CAWSQALLNTEAFF.

The chain recombines TRBV6-5 with TRBJ1-2, with TRBD1 identical over 8 bases. This CDR3 region has 13 residues. The germline V gene has CDR1 MNHEY and CDR2 SVGAGI. V shed 6 bases, J shed 7 bases, and the junction held 7 bases outside the gene matches. The CDR3 region has the DNA TGTGCCAGCAGACCCGGACAGGGACGTGGCTACACCTTC. It yields the protein CASRPGQGRGYTF.

The genes are TRBV6-1 and TRBJ1-1; TRBD1 is a possible D gene (5 bases). Looked up from germline, CDR1 is MNHNS and CDR2 is SASEGT. V lost 5 bases and J lost 0, with 13 bases in between. This CDR3 comprises 15 residues. CDR3 loop: CASSFLGAMNTEAFF. The CDR3 region has the DNA TGTGCCAGCAGTTTTTTAGGGGCTATGAACACTGAAGCTTTCTTT.

This sequence joins TRBV6-6 and TRBJ2-1; 10 positions agree with TRBD2. Trimming at V came to 5 bases and at J to 7 bases, leaving 8 bases not matched to a gene. The CDR3 runs 15 residues. The germline CDR1 and CDR2 sequences are MNHNY and SVGAGI (reference sequence). The CDR3 is CASSNLAGAFNEQFF. In DNA, the CDR3 is TGTGCCAGCAGTAACCTAGCGGGAGCCTTTAATGAGCAGTTCTTC.

This chain's CDR3 is CASSPSDSYNSPLHF. The CDR3 nucleotides read TGCGCCAGCAGTCCCTCAGACTCCTATAATTCACCCCTCCACTTT. J is TRBJ1-6 and V is TRBV10-2; D is unresolved. CDR1 WSHSY and CDR2 SAAADI come from the germline V gene. Trimming left V 5 bases short and J 0 bases short, with 8 bases between. This CDR3 has 15 amino acids.

This chain links TRBV6-5 with TRBJ1-5, with D unclear. CDR1 is MNHEY, CDR2 SVGAGI, per germline. The CDR3 has 15 residues. Trimming pared 2 bases from V and 4 bases from J, leaving 12 bases between. The DNA for the CDR3 is TGTGCCAGCAGTTACCGGAGCGGTGGGAATCAGCCCCAGCATTTT. It codes for CASSYRSGGNQPQHF.

The gene calls are TRBV19 and TRBJ2-1, with a weak D call TRBD2 (6 bases). The V gene lost 7 bases and the J gene lost 3 bases, with 16 bases spanning the gap. CDR1 LNHDA and CDR2 SQIVND come from the germline V gene (reference sequence). The CDR3 has 15 residues. The CDR3 DNA is TGTGCCAGTAAATCTAGCGATCACCGCTACAATGAGCAGTTCTTC. Amino acid sequence: CASKSSDHRYNEQFF.